Following are 20 T cell receptor beta chains from one sample sequenced in a study of blood T cells in healthy people across ages. Using a J-beta primer mix together with a sample-barcoded 5' primer, a second PCR was run for about 7 to 12 cycles. TCRdb used MiXCR to reprocess the 5' RACE reads, holding one entry per CDR3 protein. The table has approximately 2,000,000 distinct CDR3 sequences, approximately 39% seen once. The sample was blood. Every receptor here comes from a human donor in good health.

The chain's CDR3 is CASSLASGGILSSYNEQYF. CDR3 nucleotides: TGTGCCAGCAGCTTAGCTAGCGGGGGTATACTAAGCTCCTACAATGAGCAGTACTTC. This sequence joins TRBV7-6 and TRBJ2-1; 9 bases are shared with TRBD2. The J call could be wrong; TRBJ2-7 is a better fit for the DNA end. There are 19 residues in the CDR3. Germline-derived CDR1 and CDR2 are SGHVS and FNYEAQ.

V is TRBV9 and J is TRBJ1-2; D gene uncertain. V dropped 0 bases and J dropped 7 bases, with 10 bases sitting between them. This CDR3 region has 13 residues. Per the germline V gene, CDR1 is SGDLS and CDR2 is YYNGEE. CDR3 region: CASSVAHGCGYTF. Written as DNA, the CDR3 is TGTGCCAGCAGCGTAGCACATGGATGTGGCTACACCTTC.

The chain is built from TRBV20-1 and TRBJ2-3, with 9 bases that match TRBD2. Unmatched junction bases numbered 11, after V lost 5 bases and J lost 5 bases. CDR1 and CDR2 (germline): DFQATT, SNEGSKA (reference sequence). The CDR3 covers 15 residues. The CDR3 here is CSAPDGGGAGDTQYF. CDR3 DNA sequence: TGCAGTGCTCCGGACGGCGGGGGGGCCGGAGATACGCAGTATTTT.

The chain is built from TRBV5-8 and TRBJ2-5; D is perhaps TRBD1 (5 bases). CDR1 is SGHTS, CDR2 YDEGEE, per germline. Trimming cost V 1 base and J 11 bases, with 21 bases left between them. The CDR3 sequence is 15 residues long. CDR3 loop: CASSLRGFGHNEQYF. DNA of the CDR3: TGTGCCAGCAGCTTGAGGGGTTTCGGTCATAATGAGCAGTACTTC.

The chain combines TRBV12-3 or TRBV12-4 with TRBJ1-6, with no clear D. The CDR3 covers 13 residues. V dropped 5 bases and J dropped 13 bases, with 15 bases sitting between them. The chain's CDR3 is CASSGGGIPPLHF. The CDR3 region has the DNA TGTGCCAGCAGTGGCGGAGGTATCCCTCCCCTCCACTTT.

This clonotype was seen a handful of times. The rearrangement links TRBV7-9 to TRBJ1-1; D is possibly TRBD1 (5 bases). The V end lost 4 bases, the J end lost 11 bases, and 14 bases lay between the germline ends. The CDR3 length is 12 residues. From germline, CDR1 is SEHNR and CDR2 FQNEAQ (reference sequence). CDR3 in amino acids: CASSSSGTVAFF. DNA for the CDR3: TGTGCCAGCAGCTCTTCCGGGACGGTTGCTTTCTTT.

This chain joins TRBV5-1 and TRBJ1-1; D gene ambiguous. Per germline, CDR1 SGHRS and CDR2 YFSETQ. V lost 4 bases and J 4 bases, leaving 17 bases between the germline ends. The CDR3 is made up of 15 amino acids. CDR3 residues: CASSPSGGIGTEAFF. The CDR3, as DNA: TGCGCCAGCAGCCCCTCGGGCGGTATTGGCACTGAAGCTTTCTTT.

The V gene is TRBV12-3 or TRBV12-4, the J gene TRBJ2-4, with D possibly being TRBD2 (5 bases). The end of the DNA aligns better with TRBJ2-7, so the J call may be wrong. There are 12 residues in the CDR3. The CDR3 reads CASRSGEHEQYF. The CDR3 nucleotides are TGTGCCAGCAGGAGCGGTGAGCACGAGCAGTACTTC.

This clonotype was counted only a few times. The rearrangement links TRBV2 to TRBJ1-2; D is uncertain. The CDR3 has 13 amino acids. The V gene's germline CDR1 is SNHLY and CDR2 FYNNEI. The V and J ends lost 6 bases and 6 bases respectively, with 14 bases between them. CDR3 nucleotide sequence: TGTGCCAGCAGAGGCGGACGGGTGGATGGCTACACCTTC. Protein product: CASRGGRVDGYTF.

The V call is TRBV7-2, the J call TRBJ1-1; D remains unclear. Trimming shortened V by 2 bases and J by 4 bases, and 11 bases separated the two germline ends. The CDR3 totals 14 residues. From germline, CDR1 is SGHTA and CDR2 FQGNSA. CDR3 nucleotides: TGTGCCAGCAGCTTATTACCGGAGGGCACTGAAGCTTTCTTT. Its translation: CASSLLPEGTEAFF.

This clonotype appeared a few times. A much bigger clone sits one base away, suggesting this may be a read error. The chain links TRBV7-6 to TRBJ1-1; 8 bases line up with TRBD1. V dropped 5 bases and J dropped 5; count of bases not matched to a gene: 4. This CDR3 comprises 13 residues. CDR1 SGHVS and CDR2 FNYEAQ come from the germline V gene. The CDR3 region is CASSRDRKTEAFF. The CDR3 DNA sequence: TGTGCCAGCAGCCGGGACAGGAAGACTGAAGCTTTCTTT. Drawing the rest from reference TRBV7-6 and TRBJ1-1, the complete variable domain is GAGVSQSPRYKVTKRGQDVALRCDPISGHVSLYWYRQALGQGPEFLTYFNYEAQQDKSGLPNDRFSAERPEGSISTLTIQRTEQRDSAMYRCASSRDRKTEAFFGQGTRLTVV.

This chain connects TRBV3-1 to TRBJ1-2; D call uncertain. Per germline, CDR1 LGHDT and CDR2 YNNKEL (reference sequence). Trimming cost V 4 bases and J 10 bases, with 16 bases left between them. CDR3 length equals 13 residues. DNA of the CDR3: TGTGCCAGCAGCCTCCTTACCACCCAACACTACACCTTC. This encodes CASSLLTTQHYTF.

The rearrangement links TRBV7-2 to TRBJ2-7, with 10 bases matching TRBD2. The length of the CDR3 is 13 residues. Germline CDR1 SGHTA, CDR2 FQGNSA. The junction had 5 bases not matched to a gene; V was cut back by 6 bases and J by 6 bases. This CDR3 reads CASSQRLAGEQYF. The DNA for the CDR3 is TGTGCCAGCAGTCAACGACTAGCGGGCGAGCAGTACTTC.

This clonotype was counted only a few times. The V call is TRBV3-1, the J call TRBJ2-5; D may be TRBD1 (5 bases). Judging by the DNA end, TRBJ2-7 fits better; the J call may be wrong. This CDR3 spans 13 amino acids. Per the germline V gene, CDR1 is LGHDT and CDR2 is YNNKEL (reference sequence). This chain's CDR3 is CASSPSTVYEQYF. CDR3 DNA: TGTGCCAGCAGCCCATCGACAGTTTACGAGCAGTACTTC.

V usage is TRBV20-1 and J usage is TRBJ1-1, with 10 nucleotides matching TRBD1. The trim removed 4 bases at V and 0 bases at J, leaving 5 bases unmatched. The germline gives CDR1 DFQATT, CDR2 SNEGSKA (reference sequence). The CDR3 has 15 residues. CDR3 residues: CSATDRGGMNTEAFF. Here the CDR3 DNA reads TGCAGTGCTACGGACAGGGGGGGGATGAACACTGAAGCTTTCTTT.

This chain links TRBV25-1 with TRBJ2-7; no reliable D call. Germline V gives CDR1 MGHDK, CDR2 SYGVNS. V was trimmed by 4 bases and J by 5 bases, leaving 15 bases between them. There are 14 residues in the CDR3. CDR3 sequence: CASSGETGRDEQYF. DNA for the CDR3: TGTGCCAGCAGTGGTGAGACGGGTCGGGACGAGCAGTACTTC.

The gene calls are TRBV20-1 and TRBJ2-1, with a tentative D call TRBD2 (7 bases). V lost 0 bases, J lost 9 bases, and 18 bases lay in between. CDR1 and CDR2 from the germline V gene are DFQATT and SNEGSKA (reference sequence). The CDR3 extends over 15 amino acids. CDR3 nucleotides: TGCAGTGCTAGAGATACGCGGGGGCCGGGCGTTGAGCAGTTCTTC. Residues: CSARDTRGPGVEQFF.

This chain uses TRBV20-1 with TRBJ2-1; TRBD2 agrees at 7 bases. This CDR3 is 15 amino acids long. In germline, CDR1 is DFQATT, CDR2 SNEGSKA (reference sequence). Trimming took 6 bases from V and 0 from J; bases not matched to a gene: 8. This chain's CDR3 is CSAPSGRISYNEQFF. The CDR3 nucleotides are TGCAGTGCCCCCTCCGGGAGGATCTCCTACAATGAGCAGTTCTTC.

The CDR3: CASSQGRGSEQYF. CDR3 sequence (DNA): TGTGCCAGCAGCCAAGGAAGGGGAAGCGAGCAGTACTTC. V and J are TRBV14 and TRBJ2-7; D possibly corresponds to TRBD1 (5 bases). The germline V and J ends were trimmed by 1 base and 6 bases, with 10 bases remaining between them. Looked up from germline, CDR1 is SGHDN and CDR2 is FVKESK. The CDR3 contains 13 residues.

This rearrangement joins TRBV3-1 to TRBJ2-5, with TRBD1 matching 7 bases. From germline, CDR1 is LGHDT and CDR2 YNNKEL (reference sequence). The CDR3 is 15 amino acids. V dropped 4 bases and J dropped 0; count of bases not matched to a gene: 5. CDR3 DNA: TGTGCCAGCAGCCCCCGGGACAGAAACCAAGAGACCCAGTACTTC. Translating gives CASSPRDRNQETQYF.